This T cell receptor beta chain was captured in a study of somatic mutations in cytotoxic T cells in rheumatoid arthritis. Separation of CD4+ and CD8+ cells was performed by positive magnetic bead selection, and purity was verified by flow cytometry. The protocol was immunoSEQ multiplex PCR, while the TCRdb copy is restricted to in-frame clones and leaves out a portion. Here the sample spans about 5,000 clones, around four fifths being singletons. CDR1 and CDR2 from the germline V gene are SGHDT and YYEEEE. The V and J ends lost 0 bases and 8 bases respectively, with 6 bases between them. The CDR3 extends over 13 amino acids.

The sequenced sample was CD8+ T cells sorted from blood. This rearrangement joins TRBV5-6 to TRBJ1-6; D not resolved. The receptor comes from an adult with rheumatoid arthritis. The DNA of the CDR3 is TGTGCCAGCAGCTTGGTCCGGGATTCACCCCTCCACTTT. It encodes CASSLVRDSPLHF.